A single sample is the source of the 15 T cell receptor beta chains below, sequenced in a study of blood T cell repertoires in COVID-19 (TCRdb year 2020). Library preparation employed the immunoSEQ multiplex PCR assay. In TCRdb, the immuneACCESS table is reduced to in-frame sequences with V and J assigned. These tables do not hold every clone; where another copy was compared, an unresolved V gene accounts for under half, and the others remain unexplained. Recorded for this sample are around 81,000 clones; around nine tenths of them occurred a single time. The top ten hold around 1.9% of the sample. Sequenced material: peripheral blood. The source of these receptors is a woman aged 55-75 years with acute or convalescent COVID-19.

The chain employs TRBV3-1 (or the pseudogene TRBV3-2) and TRBJ2-2; D may be TRBD2 (5 bases). V was clipped by 0 bases and J by 6 bases, with 11 bases between them. Germline lookup yields CDR1 LGHDT and CDR2 YNNKEL (reference sequence). This CDR3 contains 15 residues. The CDR3 region is CASSQEYGGSGELFF. CDR3 sequence (DNA): TGTGCCAGCAGCCAAGAATATGGAGGCTCCGGGGAGCTGTTTTTT.

There are many counts of this clone. The V call is TRBV7-8, the J call TRBJ2-7; 8 bases line up with TRBD2. Germline V gene sequence: CDR1 SGHVS, CDR2 FQNEAQ. CDR3 length: 15 amino acids. V gave up 2 bases and J gave up 0 bases; unmatched junction bases: 3. CDR3 loop: CASSLLAGSSYEQYF. The CDR3 nucleotides are TGTGCCAGCAGCTTATTAGCGGGAAGCTCCTACGAGCAGTACTTC.

This clone is a singleton in its sample. The CDR3, as DNA: TGTGCCAGCAGTGAAGCCAGGGGTGGCAAAAGGATCTACAATGAGCAGTTCTTC. As protein: CASSEARGGKRIYNEQFF. The V and J genes are TRBV2 and TRBJ2-1, with D maybe TRBD1 (6 bases). Germline lookup yields CDR1 SNHLY and CDR2 FYNNEI. The V gene lost 0 bases and the J gene lost 3 bases, with 18 bases spanning the gap. This CDR3 is built from 18 residues.

This chain uses TRBV6-4 with TRBJ2-1; weak D call: TRBD2 (6 bases). V lost 6 bases, J lost 0 bases, and 21 bases lay in between. The CDR3 loop spans 18 amino acids. CDR1 and CDR2 from the germline V gene are MRHNA and SNTAGT. CDR3 DNA sequence: TGTGCCAGCAGCGAGAATGTGGGGACTTTAAGCTCCTACAATGAGCAGTTCTTC. Translating gives CASSENVGTLSSYNEQFF.

This chain connects TRBV11-3 to TRBJ1-1; 9 nucleotides align to TRBD1. The length of the CDR3 is 14 residues. Germline V gene lookup returns CDR1 SGHNT and CDR2 YENEEA. With V trimmed by 4 bases and J by 6 bases, 6 bases remained unmatched. The CDR3 region has the DNA TGTGCCAGCAGCTCCGGGACAGGGTTTTCTGAAGCTTTCTTT. Translation: CASSSGTGFSEAFF. The full variable domain, rest sourced from reference TRBV11-3 and TRBJ1-1, is EAGVVQSPRYKIIEKKQPVAFWCNPISGHNTLYWYLQNLGQGPELLIRYENEEAVDDSQLPKDRFSAERLKGVDSTLKIQPAELGDSAVYLCASSSGTGFSEAFFGQGTRLTVV.

The chain has TRBV15 and TRBJ2-7; possible D gene TRBD2, 5 bases. Looked up from germline, CDR1 is LNHNV and CDR2 is YYDKDF (reference sequence). The CDR3 length is 14 residues. V gave up 1 base and J gave up 4 bases, with 11 bases separating them. The CDR3 here is CATSRATRKYEQYF. In DNA form, the CDR3 reads TGTGCCACCAGCAGAGCTACTAGGAAGTACGAGCAGTACTTC.

The chain uses TRBV7-2 and TRBJ1-2; no clear D gene. CDR3 length equals 14 residues. Germline V gene lookup returns CDR1 SGHTA and CDR2 FQGNSA. V lost 0 bases, J lost 5 bases, and 10 bases lay in between. CDR3 bases: TGTGCCAGCAGCTTAGCCGACACCTTTTATGGCTACACCTTC. Protein product: CASSLADTFYGYTF.

V usage is TRBV6-5 and J usage is TRBJ1-1; tentatively, D is TRBD1 (5 bases). The V gene's germline CDR1 is MNHEY and CDR2 SVGAGI. The CDR3 extends over 13 amino acids. Trimming left V 5 bases short and J 1 base short, with 8 bases between. CDR3 in DNA: TGTGCCAGCAGTCGGACAAAGAACACTGAAGCTTTCTTT. It codes for CASSRTKNTEAFF.

The chain uses TRBV18 and TRBJ1-2; 7 positions agree with TRBD1. This CDR3 has 13 amino acids. V trimming: 5 bases; J trimming: 7 bases; junction bases outside the gene matches: 7. Germline values: CDR1 KGHSH, CDR2 LQKENI. The CDR3 loop reads CASSTDRASGYTF. The CDR3 bases are TGTGCCAGCTCAACAGACAGGGCCAGTGGCTACACCTTC.

The chain combines TRBV7-9 with TRBJ1-4; D may be TRBD1 (5 bases). Germline CDR1 and CDR2: SEHNR and FQNEAQ (reference sequence). V was clipped by 4 bases and J by 0 bases, with 12 bases between them. The CDR3 covers 16 residues. In nucleotides, the CDR3 is TGTGCCAGCAGCTCCGGGGGTACCGCAACTAATGAAAAACTGTTTTTT. Residues: CASSSGGTATNEKLFF.

This clone was seen more than once but under ten times. This rearrangement joins TRBV7-9 to TRBJ2-3; TRBD2 aligns across 7 bases. Per germline, CDR1 SEHNR and CDR2 FQNEAQ (reference sequence). V lost 8 bases to trimming and J lost 4 bases; unmatched junction nucleotides: 6. There are 13 residues in the CDR3. The chain's CDR3 is CASSSRESDTQYF. CDR3 DNA sequence: TGTGCCAGCTCATCGCGGGAGTCAGATACGCAGTATTTT.

The chain couples TRBV7-9 to TRBJ2-7, with TRBD1 identical over 7 bases. V dropped 5 bases and J dropped 2; count of bases not matched to a gene: 9. CDR1 SEHNR and CDR2 FQNEAQ come from the germline V gene (reference sequence). The CDR3 consists of 15 residues. CDR3 sequence reads: CASSGWTGPTYEQYF. The CDR3, as DNA: TGTGCCAGCAGCGGATGGACAGGCCCTACCTACGAGCAGTACTTC.

The V and J genes are TRBV4-2 and TRBJ2-4, with TRBD2 matching 7 bases. With V trimmed by 6 bases and J by 5 bases, 7 bases remained unmatched. The CDR3 extends over 14 amino acids. The V gene's germline CDR1 is LGHNA and CDR2 YNFKEQ. The CDR3 reads CASSRDYGENIQYF. CDR3 DNA: TGTGCCAGCAGTCGGGACTATGGAGAAAACATTCAGTACTTC.

This CDR3 reads CASSPGNTEAFF. The CDR3 nucleotides are TGTGCCAGCAGTCCCGGGAACACTGAAGCTTTCTTT. The chain joins TRBV6-2 or TRBV6-3 to TRBJ1-1; D unresolved. CDR3 size: 12 residues. Germline V gene lookup returns CDR1 MNHEY and CDR2 SVGEGT. V was shortened by 5 bases and J by 1 base, with 5 bases between the two germline ends.

V is TRBV4-3 and J is TRBJ1-2, with 9 bases that match TRBD1. The CDR3 is 15 residues long. CDR1 and CDR2 (germline): LGHNA, YSLEER. Germline trimming cut 4 bases from V and 3 bases from J; bases unmatched to any gene: 6. The DNA for the CDR3 is TGCGCCAGCAGCCCACGGGACAGGGATCACTATGGCTACACCTTC. It yields the protein CASSPRDRDHYGYTF.